A single sample is the source of the 11 T cell receptor beta chains below, sequenced in a study of blood T cell repertoires in COVID-19. Clones were read by immunoSEQ multiplex PCR, and TCRdb kept only the in-frame ones, dropping some. The table has approximately 470,000 clones, 87% seen once. Sequenced input: PBMCs or T cells enriched from blood (not recorded which). The receptors come from a young woman who had recovered from COVID-19.

The V gene is TRBV6-5, the J gene TRBJ1-6, with D possibly TRBD1 on 5 matching bases. Trimming took off 7 bases at V and 7 bases at J, with 17 bases between the two ends. The germline V gene encodes CDR1 MNHEY and CDR2 SVGAGI. This CDR3 has 15 amino acids. The CDR3 coding sequence is TGTGCCAGCACTCTAGGCGCCGGGGGGAATTCACCCCTCCACTTT. This sequence encodes CASTLGAGGNSPLHF.

This chain connects TRBV7-3 to TRBJ1-1; a weak D match, TRBD1 (6 bases). Trimming took off 3 bases at V and 7 bases at J, with 12 bases between the two ends. Germline loops: CDR1 SGHTA, CDR2 FQGTGA. This CDR3 region has 13 residues. CDR3 bases: TGTGCCAGCAGCTTTCAGGGAGGGGGTGAAGCTTTCTTT. This gives the protein CASSFQGGGEAFF. Drawing the rest from reference TRBV7-3 and TRBJ1-1, the complete variable domain is GAGVSQTPSNKVTEKGKYVELRCDPISGHTALYWYRQSLGQGPEFLIYFQGTGAADDSGLPNDRFFAVRPEGSVSTLKIQRTERGDSAVYLCASSFQGGGEAFFGQGTRLTVV.

This rearrangement joins TRBV7-9 to TRBJ1-2; a weak D match, TRBD1 (5 bases). V lost 4 bases and J lost 4, with 25 bases in between. Per the germline V gene, CDR1 is SEHNR and CDR2 is FQNEAQ (reference sequence). This CDR3 is built from 18 residues. The CDR3 sequence is CASSSFSGTTHTSYGYTF. DNA for the CDR3: TGTGCCAGCAGCTCCTTCTCCGGGACTACTCATACTTCCTATGGCTACACCTTC.

V gene TRBV5-1 combines with J gene TRBJ1-3, with a tentative D call TRBD1 (5 bases). The CDR3 has 18 amino acids. Looked up from germline, CDR1 is SGHRS and CDR2 is YFSETQ. Trimming took off 0 bases at V and 3 bases at J, with 19 bases between the two ends. The CDR3 is CASSLVGVGTGSGNTIYF. In DNA form, the CDR3 reads TGCGCCAGCAGCTTGGTCGGGGTAGGGACCGGGAGTGGAAACACCATATATTTT.

The V and J genes are TRBV30 and TRBJ2-2, with TRBD1 matching 10 bases. The germline V gene encodes CDR1 GTSNPN and CDR2 SVGIG (reference sequence). The CDR3 covers 15 residues. The junction had 6 bases not matched to a gene; V was cut back by 2 bases and J by 6 bases. The CDR3 here is CAWSSGQGGAGELFF. In nucleotides, the CDR3 is TGTGCCTGGAGTTCAGGACAGGGGGGGGCCGGGGAGCTGTTTTTT.

V and J are TRBV5-4 and TRBJ2-3, with 8 bases fitting TRBD2. The length of the CDR3 is 16 residues. Unmatched junction bases numbered 5, after V lost 0 bases and J lost 2 bases. Germline V gene lookup returns CDR1 SGHNT and CDR2 YYREEE (reference sequence). The CDR3, as DNA: TGTGCCAGCAGCTTGGCGGGGGGGACCTTCACAGATACGCAGTATTTT. Residues: CASSLAGGTFTDTQYF.

The gene calls are TRBV28 and TRBJ1-2, with 9 positions matching TRBD1. V was pared by 11 bases and J by 7 bases, with 11 bases of the junction left unmatched. The CDR3 loop spans 13 amino acids. The germline CDR1 and CDR2 sequences are MDHEN and SYDVKM. The CDR3 DNA reads TGTGCCGGAAGAGACAGGGGGATACGTGGCTACACCTTC. It yields the protein CAGRDRGIRGYTF.

The genes are TRBV6-5 and TRBJ1-3; TRBD1 matches 7 bases. V lost 6 bases and J lost 4; bases outside the gene matches: 9. Looked up from germline, CDR1 is MNHEY and CDR2 is SVGAGI. This CDR3 is built from 15 residues. The CDR3 sequence: CASSRGQRVGNTIYF. The DNA for the CDR3 is TGTGCCAGCAGCCGGGGACAGCGAGTAGGAAACACCATATATTTT.

About this clone itself: The sample holds other DNA sequences that translate to the same CDR3. V is TRBV7-2 and J is TRBJ2-7; 7 bases map to TRBD2. There are 15 residues in the CDR3. CDR1 SGHTA and CDR2 FQGNSA come from the germline V gene. The J segment lost 4 bases and the V segment lost 2 bases, leaving 8 bases of the junction unmatched. The CDR3 region is CASSLTPGGPYEQYF. The DNA for the CDR3 is TGTGCCAGCAGCTTAACCCCGGGGGGACCGTACGAGCAGTACTTC.

The chain is built from TRBV3-1 (or the pseudogene TRBV3-2) and TRBJ2-3; 12 bases map to TRBD2. Germline values: CDR1 LGHDT, CDR2 YNNKEL (reference sequence). This CDR3 comprises 17 residues. The trim removed 3 bases at V and 2 bases at J, leaving 6 bases unmatched. CDR3: CASSHRTSGGFTDTQYF. For the CDR3, the DNA is TGTGCCAGCAGCCACAGAACTAGCGGGGGGTTCACAGATACGCAGTATTTT.

The chain recombines TRBV4-1 with TRBJ2-7; 8 nucleotides match TRBD1. Germline CDR1 reads MGHRA; CDR2 reads YSYEKL. This CDR3 has 17 amino acids. J gave up 0 bases and V 4 bases, and 11 bases lay outside the gene matches. The CDR3 sequence is CASSLSPDREDSYEQYF. CDR3 sequence (DNA): TGCGCCAGCAGCCTTAGCCCGGACAGGGAAGACTCCTACGAGCAGTACTTC.